The 27 T cell receptor beta chains below all came from one sample that was sequenced in a study of T cell repertoires in cytomegalovirus infection. MiXCR, run by TCRdb on the reads, gives a single entry per CDR3 protein. Of 350,000 to 550,000 distinct CDR3 sequences listed, 31% are singletons. The sequenced sample was PBMCs. Receptors originate from a human donor in good health (CMV status not recorded). Some clones in this sample may be carry-over from other donors' samples.

This clonotype was seen a few times. V gene TRBV6-6 combines with J gene TRBJ1-1; the match to TRBD1 covers 7 bases. The germline CDR1 and CDR2 sequences are MNHNY and SVGAGI (reference sequence). With 5 bases clipped from V and 0 bases from J, the junction kept 6 bases outside the gene matches. CDR3 size: 15 residues. The CDR3 DNA is TGTGCCAGCAGTCCGACAGGGCCTTTGAACACTGAAGCTTTCTTT. Its translation is CASSPTGPLNTEAFF.

The rearrangement links TRBV24-1 to TRBJ1-2; no clear D gene. The CDR3 is made up of 16 amino acids. V was pared by 0 bases and J by 4 bases, with 14 bases between. The germline CDR1 and CDR2 sequences are KGHDR and SFDVKD. CDR3 sequence reads: CATSDLRTAASYGYTF. CDR3 DNA: TGTGCCACCAGTGATTTGCGGACCGCCGCGTCCTATGGCTACACCTTC.

This clonotype was counted at least ten times. The V call is TRBV7-2, the J call TRBJ2-3; 9 bases align to TRBD2. There are 15 residues in the CDR3. Germline V gene data show CDR1 as SGHTA and CDR2 as FQGNSA. V was pared by 4 bases and J by 6 bases, with 8 bases of the junction left unmatched. This chain's CDR3 is CASSSAGGPGDTQYF. CDR3 sequence (DNA): TGTGCCAGCAGCTCCGCGGGGGGGCCTGGGGATACGCAGTATTTT.

There are a few counts of this clonotype. V gene TRBV7-6 combines with J gene TRBJ2-5, with TRBD2 matching over 16 bases. There are 19 residues in the CDR3. V was pared by 5 bases and J by 5 bases, with 14 bases of the junction left unmatched. CDR1 is SGHVS, CDR2 FNYEAQ, per germline. Written as DNA, the CDR3 is TGTGCCAGCAGCAGATCGACCGGGACTAGCGGGGGGGCCGACGAGACCCAGTACTTC. This gives the protein CASSRSTGTSGGADETQYF.

This clonotype was seen more than once but under ten times. The CDR3, as DNA: TGTGCCAGCAGCTCAACTTGGGACAGCTCGACCGGGGAGCTGTTTTTT. Amino acid sequence: CASSSTWDSSTGELFF. The chain uses TRBV7-6 and TRBJ2-2, with TRBD1 identical over 7 bases. This CDR3 is 16 amino acids long. Germline V CDR1 and CDR2: SGHVS, FNYEAQ. V gave up 4 bases and J gave up 5 bases; unmatched junction bases: 10. Together with reference TRBV7-6 and TRBJ2-2, the CDR3 gives the full variable domain: GAGVSQSPRYKVTKRGQDVALRCDPISGHVSLYWYRQALGQGPEFLTYFNYEAQQDKSGLPNDRFSAERPEGSISTLTIQRTEQRDSAMYRCASSSTWDSSTGELFFGEGSRLTVL.

Regarding this clonotype: This may be a read error: a much more frequent sequence differs by one nucleotide. V gene TRBV6-2 or TRBV6-3 combines with J gene TRBJ2-2, with D maybe TRBD1 (6 bases). CDR3 size: 14 residues. Germline CDR1 is MNHEY and CDR2 is SVGEGT. The DNA of the CDR3 is TGTGCCAGCAGGGACAGTCCGAACACCGGGGAGCTGGTTTTT. It translates to CASRDSPNTGELVF.

This clonotype was recorded a few times. This chain connects TRBV25-1 to TRBJ2-6; D uncertain. CDR1 and CDR2 from the germline V gene are MGHDK and SYGVNS. The V and J ends lost 4 bases and 2 bases respectively, with 15 bases between them. The CDR3 is 17 amino acids. CDR3 sequence: CASSVFKTGPGANVLTF. DNA of the CDR3: TGTGCCAGCAGTGTGTTTAAGACTGGACCTGGGGCCAACGTCCTGACTTTC.

This clonotype showed up many times. This chain links TRBV14 with TRBJ2-5, with D possibly TRBD2 on 6 matching bases. The germline V gene has CDR1 SGHDN and CDR2 FVKESK. Trimming cost V 3 bases and J 2 bases, with 7 bases left between them. The CDR3 loop spans 13 amino acids. The CDR3 region has the DNA TGTGCCAGCAGCCAGGGACTGCAAGAGACCCAGTACTTC. This codes for CASSQGLQETQYF.

The table lists this clonotype with many counts. V usage is TRBV7-8 and J usage is TRBJ2-7, with D possibly called TRBD1 or TRBD2 (5 bases each). The CDR3 covers 16 residues. The V gene's germline CDR1 is SGHVS and CDR2 FQNEAQ. V was trimmed by 5 bases and J by 2 bases, leaving 19 bases between them. As DNA, the CDR3 is TGTGCCAGCAGCCTTAGCGTGGGACCGCTAACCTACGAGCAGTACTTC. Translation gives CASSLSVGPLTYEQYF.

The chain carries TRBV27 and TRBJ2-7, with TRBD1 matching over 10 bases. Losses at the gene ends were 3 bases for V and 2 bases for J; bases not matched to a gene: 4. This CDR3 contains 15 residues. CDR1 and CDR2 (germline): MNHEY, SMNVEV (reference sequence). DNA for the CDR3: TGTGCCAGCAGTTTCGACAGGGGGCGACCCTACGAGCAGTACTTC. Translation: CASSFDRGRPYEQYF.

The chain combines TRBV6-1 with TRBJ2-7; D is unresolved. CDR1 is MNHNS and CDR2 is SASEGT in the germline V gene. The germline V and J ends were trimmed by 8 bases and 2 bases, with 22 bases remaining between them. CDR3 size: 16 residues. The CDR3 bases are TGTGCCAGCTCCCTCCTCCGGACCGAAAACGCCTACGAGCAGTACTTC. This encodes CASSLLRTENAYEQYF.

CDR3 residues: CASSALSGGQGDTQYF. CDR3 sequence (DNA): TGTGCCAGCAGTGCCTTGAGCGGGGGACAGGGAGATACGCAGTATTTT. The chain joins TRBV6-6 to TRBJ2-3, with a tentative D call TRBD1 (9 bases). Trimming shortened V by 5 bases and J by 5 bases, and 20 bases separated the two germline ends. Germline CDR1 and CDR2: MNHNY and SVGAGI (reference sequence). CDR3 length equals 16 residues.

The chain couples TRBV2 to TRBJ2-1; TRBD1 agrees at 7 bases. Germline V CDR1 and CDR2: SNHLY, FYNNEI. The CDR3 sequence is 15 residues long. Trimming at V came to 5 bases and at J to 7 bases, leaving 11 bases not matched to a gene. The CDR3 DNA reads TGTGCCAGCAGTCCCGACAGGGCTTGGCGGAATGAGCAGTTCTTC. Protein sequence: CASSPDRAWRNEQFF.

There are a few counts of this clonotype. The chain is built from TRBV7-2 and TRBJ1-4; D not certain. V was pared by 10 bases and J by 4 bases, with 13 bases between. Germline V gives CDR1 SGHTA, CDR2 FQGNSA. The CDR3 is 13 amino acids. CDR3 loop: CAIRLFYNEKLFF. The CDR3 DNA reads as TGTGCCATACGACTCTTTTATAATGAAAAACTGTTTTTT.

In its sample, this clonotype was seen many times. The chain couples TRBV7-2 to TRBJ2-6, with 16 bases that match TRBD2. The CDR3 consists of 20 residues. J gave up 3 bases and V 5 bases, and 10 bases lay outside the gene matches. CDR1 is SGHTA and CDR2 is FQGNSA in the germline V gene. The CDR3 protein is CASSPRVGLAGGVGANVLTF. DNA for the CDR3: TGTGCCAGCAGCCCCCGTGTGGGACTAGCGGGGGGGGTTGGGGCCAACGTCCTGACTTTC.

The rearrangement uses TRBV20-1 and TRBJ2-7, with D unclear. The CDR3 sequence is 12 residues long. Per germline, CDR1 DFQATT and CDR2 SNEGSKA (reference sequence). V shed 3 bases and J shed 5 bases, with 11 bases lying between them. In DNA, the CDR3 is TGCAGTGCTAGTCTCCCCGGAGACGAGCAGTACTTC. Its translation: CSASLPGDEQYF.

This sequence joins TRBV29-1 and TRBJ2-2; D unresolved. This CDR3 region has 13 residues. Germline loops: CDR1 SQVTM, CDR2 ANQGSEA. Trimming removed 5 bases at V and 3 bases at J, with 10 bases between. The chain's CDR3 is CSVRDTYTGELFF. CDR3 in DNA: TGCAGCGTTCGAGACACATACACCGGGGAGCTGTTTTTT.

Regarding this clonotype: A much larger clone lies one base from this, so it may be a read error. The CDR3 does not close with the conserved phenylalanine or tryptophan, likely indicating a read error. The chain recombines TRBV7-3 with TRBJ2-5, with 8 positions matching TRBD2. J was trimmed by 5 bases and V by 5 bases; bases with no gene match: 16. Germline loops: CDR1 SGHTA, CDR2 FQGTGA. CDR3 length equals 17 residues. The CDR3 protein is CASSKNSRGGAMETQYC. CDR3 coding DNA: TGTGCCAGCAGCAAAAACTCTCGGGGGGGGGCGATGGAGACCCAGTACTGC.

This clonotype was seen a handful of times. V is TRBV20-1 and J is TRBJ1-1; 7 bases fit TRBD1. Germline trimming cut 6 bases from V and 6 bases from J; bases unmatched to any gene: 10. This CDR3 comprises 13 residues. The germline CDR1 and CDR2 sequences are DFQATT and SNEGSKA (reference sequence). The CDR3 loop is CSADGQVPPEAFF. As DNA, the CDR3 is TGCAGTGCGGACGGACAGGTCCCTCCTGAAGCTTTCTTT.

Points on this clonotype: One junction end does not reproduce the germline sequence, and a read error may be involved. The V gene is TRBV11-2, the J gene TRBJ1-2, with 10 bases fitting TRBD1. CDR1 SGHAT and CDR2 FQNNGV come from the germline V gene. This CDR3 is 14 amino acids long. The CDR3: CASRDTGTGDGYNF. CDR3 bases: TGTGCCAGCAGGGATACCGGGACAGGGGATGGCTACAACTTC. The variable domain in full, with the rest retrieved from reference TRBV11-2 and TRBJ1-2, is EAGVAQSPRYKIIEKRQSVAFWCNPISGHATLYWYQQILGQGPKLLIQFQNNGVVDDSQLPKDRFSAERLKGVDSTLKIQPAKLEDSAVYLCASRDTGTGDGYNFGSGTRLTVV.

The J gene is TRBJ2-7, the V gene TRBV6-8; D unresolved. This CDR3 is 14 amino acids long. V lost 5 bases to trimming and J lost 2 bases, with 13 bases between them. Germline V CDR1 and CDR2: MNHGY, SAAAGT. CDR3 sequence reads: CASSVRRPTYEQYF. In DNA form, the CDR3 reads TGTGCCAGCAGTGTACGGCGGCCGACCTACGAGCAGTACTTC.

The J gene is TRBJ1-1, the V gene TRBV7-9; weak D call: TRBD1 (5 bases). Trimming removed 0 bases at V and 2 bases at J, with 13 bases between. The CDR3 is 16 amino acids. CDR1 is SEHNR, CDR2 FQNEAQ, per germline (reference sequence). The CDR3: CASSLARGYGNTEAFF. The DNA of the CDR3 is TGTGCCAGCAGCTTAGCTAGGGGTTATGGTAACACTGAAGCTTTCTTT. The variable domain in full, completed from reference TRBV7-9 and TRBJ1-1, reads DTGVSQNPRHKITKRGQNVTFRCDPISEHNRLYWYRQTLGQGPEFLTYFQNEAQLEKSRLLSDRFSAERPKGSFSTLEIQRTEQGDSAMYLCASSLARGYGNTEAFFGQGTRLTVV.

This clonotype was seen ten or more times. V gene TRBV7-8 combines with J gene TRBJ2-4; TRBD2 is a possible D gene (6 bases). V gave up 1 base and J gave up 7 bases, with 11 bases separating them. The CDR3 is 14 residues long. Germline CDR1 and CDR2: SGHVS and FQNEAQ. The DNA for the CDR3 is TGTGCCAGCAGCTTAGGCGGGACTCGGAACATTCAGTACTTC. Translating it yields CASSLGGTRNIQYF.

This clonotype was found many times. The J gene is TRBJ2-7, the V gene TRBV6-2 or TRBV6-3, with D possibly being TRBD2 (6 bases). The CDR3 length is 16 residues. Germline-derived CDR1 and CDR2 are MNHEY and SVGEGT. Deletions cut 5 bases from V and 3 bases from J, with 20 bases between. CDR3 sequence: CASSQPEPGTFYEQYF. The CDR3 nucleotides are TGTGCCAGCAGTCAACCGGAGCCCGGGACTTTCTACGAGCAGTACTTC.

The chain employs TRBV15 and TRBJ2-7, with D possibly TRBD2 on 6 matching bases. Trimming shortened V by 0 bases and J by 2 bases, and 17 bases separated the two germline ends. In germline, CDR1 is LNHNV, CDR2 YYDKDF (reference sequence). The CDR3 is 17 residues long. CDR3 in DNA: TGTGCCACCAGCAGAGATTCTCGGAGGGCAGGGCCCTACGAGCAGTACTTC. Residues: CATSRDSRRAGPYEQYF.

The table lists this clonotype with a count of one. A read error may produce the germline difference seen at one junction end. The V gene is TRBV7-2, the J gene TRBJ2-1; 8 nucleotides agree with TRBD2. This CDR3 is built from 15 residues. The V gene's germline CDR1 is SGHTA and CDR2 FQGNSA. CDR3 region: CASSLVGLVVNEPFF. As DNA, the CDR3 is TGTGCCAGCAGCTTAGTGGGACTAGTTGTGAATGAGCCGTTCTTC.

Many counts were recorded for this clonotype. V is TRBV7-2 and J is TRBJ2-3; 10 positions match TRBD2. Germline-derived CDR1 and CDR2 are SGHTA and FQGNSA. The CDR3 covers 16 residues. Trimming cost V 0 bases and J 5 bases; bases outside gene matches: 5. The CDR3 coding sequence is TGTGCCAGCAGCTTAGCGTATGGGACTAGCGAAGATACGCAGTATTTT. It codes for CASSLAYGTSEDTQYF.